The rows below give T cell receptor beta chains drawn from one sample of a study of cytomegalovirus exposure and HLA in healthy donors. TCRdb's copy holds only in-frame clones and misses some; the assay was immunoSEQ multiplex PCR. The table records around 130,000 clones, 81% of them present only once. Material: PBMCs. The receptors come from a woman aged 40 to 55 in good health and CMV-seronegative. Both conserved end residues are part of each CDR3. The D gene is left open where the match is weak. Size is omitted from some rows. Given values are once, few, many or a class for expanded clones.

clone size,J gene,D gene,V gene,CDR3 protein,CDR3 DNA
-,TRBJ1-1,-,TRBV6-5,CASSSGTKYAEAFF,TGTGCCAGCAGTTCCGGGACAAAATACGCTGAAGCTTTCTTT
once,TRBJ2-3,TRBD2,TRBV5-1,CASSTRGGPSTDTQYF,TGCGCCAGCAGCACCCGCGGGGGACCTAGCACAGATACGCAGTATTTT
-,TRBJ2-7,TRBD1,TRBV29-1,CSVSDRGYEQYF,TGCAGCGTTTCAGACAGGGGCTACGAGCAGTACTTC
-,TRBJ2-2,TRBD1,TRBV11-2,CAEGTVDTGELFF,TGTGCCGAGGGGACAGTCGATACCGGGGAGCTGTTTTTT
-,TRBJ2-7,TRBD1,TRBV7-9,CASSLQTGKNTYEQYF,TGTGCCAGCAGCTTACAGACAGGGAAGAACACCTACGAGCAGTACTTC
-,TRBJ2-1,-,TRBV9,CASSVVSGANNEQFF,TGTGCCAGCAGCGTAGTTTCAGGGGCCAACAATGAGCAGTTCTTC
-,TRBJ2-1,-,TRBV30,CAWSWGSGNNEQFF,TGTGCCTGGAGTTGGGGTAGCGGAAACAATGAGCAGTTCTTC
-,TRBJ2-7,TRBD1,TRBV27,CASSSWGQGTDEQYF,TGTGCCAGCAGTTCCTGGGGACAGGGGACGGACGAGCAGTACTTC
-,TRBJ2-2,-,TRBV11-2,CASSLEQALGELFF,TGTGCCAGCAGCTTAGAACAGGCCCTCGGGGAGCTGTTTTTT
-,TRBJ1-5,TRBD1,TRBV18,CASSPGTGLQPQHF,TGTGCCAGCTCACCAGGGACAGGGTTGCAGCCCCAGCATTTT
-,TRBJ1-2,-,TRBV6-1,CASSEKGGNGYTF,TGTGCCAGCAGTGAAAAAGGGGGAAATGGCTACACCTTC
-,TRBJ2-1,-,TRBV19,CASSIRGLGEQFF,TGTGCCAGTAGTATTAGGGGGTTAGGTGAGCAGTTCTTC
-,TRBJ2-2,-,TRBV4-3,CASSQDRGTLFSGELFF,TGCGCCAGCAGCCAAGATCGGGGAACCCTCTTCTCCGGGGAGCTGTTTTTT
-,TRBJ2-5,TRBD2,TRBV11-2,CASSRSGSGQETQYF,TGTGCCAGCAGCCGTAGCGGGAGCGGCCAAGAGACCCAGTACTTC
-,TRBJ2-7,-,TRBV27,CASSFRGKVGEQYF,TGTGCCAGCAGTTTCCGAGGGAAGGTTGGCGAGCAGTACTTC
-,TRBJ2-7,-,TRBV11-2,CASSLDVYEQYF,TGTGCCAGCAGCTTAGACGTCTACGAGCAGTACTTC
-,TRBJ1-1,TRBD1,TRBV5-4,CASSLGGGQGGFTEAFF,TGTGCCAGCAGCTTGGGGGGCGGACAGGGGGGGTTCACTGAAGCTTTCTTT
-,TRBJ2-3,TRBD1,TRBV5-1,CASSLGGQAYTDTQYF,TGCGCCAGCAGCTTGGGCGGACAGGCATACACAGATACGCAGTATTTT
-,TRBJ2-3,-,TRBV10-3,CAISELAEGGTDTQYF,TGTGCCATCAGTGAGCTGGCGGAAGGGGGCACAGATACGCAGTATTTT
-,TRBJ1-2,TRBD1,TRBV27,CASSIGWTGVRTF,TGTGCCAGCAGCATAGGGTGGACAGGGGTGCGCACCTTC
-,TRBJ1-1,TRBD1,TRBV7-9,CSSSPQGGGEAFF,TGTTCCAGCAGCCCTCAGGGGGGTGGTGAAGCTTTCTTT
-,TRBJ2-7,TRBD2,TRBV7-9,CSSSLVASGSDEQYF,TGTTCCAGCAGCTTAGTGGCTAGCGGGAGCGACGAGCAGTACTTC
-,TRBJ1-1,-,TRBV5-1,CASSSREQSTEAFF,TGCGCCAGCAGCTCAAGGGAGCAGTCCACTGAAGCTTTCTTT
-,TRBJ1-1,-,TRBV20-1,CSANGGEAFF,TGCAGTGCTAACGGAGGGGAAGCTTTCTTT
-,TRBJ1-1,-,TRBV19,CASSSPGTKGRDTEAFF,TGTGCCAGTAGTTCCCCTGGGACAAAGGGGAGGGACACTGAAGCTTTCTTT
-,TRBJ2-3,-,TRBV7-2,CASSPTSSDTQYF,TGTGCCAGCAGCCCGACTAGTTCAGATACGCAGTATTTT
-,TRBJ2-7,-,TRBV20-1,CSAGTTYEQYF,TGCAGTGCTGGCACTACCTACGAGCAGTACTTC
-,TRBJ2-7,-,TRBV5-1,CASSLASDSYEQYF,TGCGCCAGCAGCTTGGCTAGCGACTCCTACGAGCAGTACTTC
-,TRBJ2-2,TRBD2,TRBV5-4,CASSSFYSSGGAVGELFF,TGTGCCAGCAGCTCCTTCTATTCTAGCGGGGGGGCCGTCGGGGAGCTGTTTTTT
-,TRBJ2-5,TRBD2,TRBV5-1,CASSFGTSGGRETQYF,TGCGCCAGCAGCTTCGGGACTAGCGGGGGCCGAGAGACCCAGTACTTC
-,TRBJ2-1,-,TRBV28,CASSLGGVRYGQFF,TGTGCCAGCAGTCTAGGGGGGGTAAGGTATGGGCAGTTCTTC
-,TRBJ2-1,TRBD1,TRBV27,CASSSQDRGLNNEQFF,TGTGCCAGCAGTTCCCAGGACAGGGGGCTGAACAATGAGCAGTTCTTC
-,TRBJ1-1,-,TRBV7-9,CSSSQLQGPNTEAFF,TGTTCCAGCAGCCAACTACAGGGCCCGAACACTGAAGCTTTCTTT
few,TRBJ2-2,-,TRBV4-2,CASSQGLNTGELFF,TGTGCCAGCAGCCAAGGGCTGAACACCGGGGAGCTGTTTTTT
-,TRBJ2-7,-,TRBV21-1,CASSKPQTRATCLACEQYF,TGTGCCAGCAGCAAGCCCCAAACGAGAGCAACGTGCCTAGCGTGCGAGCAGTACTTC
-,TRBJ1-2,TRBD1,TRBV7-9,CASSRIGTGGGYGYTF,TGTGCCAGCAGCCGAATCGGGACAGGGGGCGGCTATGGCTACACCTTC
-,TRBJ2-1,TRBD1,TRBV5-6,CASSYKRDRDYDEQFF,TGTGCCAGCAGTTACAAGAGGGACAGGGATTACGATGAGCAGTTCTTC
-,TRBJ1-5,-,TRBV10-2,CASGRERPQHF,TGCGCCAGCGGTCGGGAGCGGCCCCAGCATTTT
-,TRBJ2-3,TRBD1,TRBV30,CACSPIRDSTTSTDTQYF,TGTGCCTGCTCTCCTATCCGGGACAGCACAACTAGCACAGATACGCAGTATTTT
-,TRBJ2-3,-,TRBV6-1,CASSEGLGKASTDTQYF,TGTGCCAGCAGTGAAGGCCTCGGGAAGGCTAGCACAGATACGCAGTATTTT
-,TRBJ2-3,TRBD2,TRBV13,CASSFTSGGTDTQYF,TGTGCCAGCAGCTTTACTAGCGGGGGGACAGATACGCAGTATTTT
-,TRBJ2-1,-,TRBV19,CASSPTRSNDEQFF,TGTGCCAGTAGTCCCACCCGCTCTAATGATGAGCAGTTCTTC
once,TRBJ1-2,TRBD1,TRBV20-1,CSASRGEDTF,TGCAGTGCTAGCAGGGGGGAGGACACCTTC
-,TRBJ2-7,-,TRBV7-9,CASSGWDTSYEQYF,TGTGCCAGCAGCGGATGGGACACCTCCTACGAGCAGTACTTC